Sequencing of this T cell receptor (beta chain) was carried out in a study of T cells in Graves' hyperthyroidism and ophthalmopathy. Study in general: It was at initial diagnosis, before any treatment, that peripheral blood was collected.

Ophthalmopathy cases scored 3 or more on the Clinical Activity Score and 4 or more on NOSPECS grade, with duration below 3 months. Researchers barred patients who had uncontrolled infection, other autoimmune disease, pregnancy or lactation. Concerning this clonotype itself: No antigen is known for it.

General study points: Before onset, by a median of around six months, the model predicted ophthalmopathy.

RNA transcripts were the template for amplifying TCR beta CDR3 regions. HTBI primers were the set used in a first-round RT-PCR of the TCR CDR3. TCRdb independently ran MiXCR on the multiplex PCR reads; one entry per CDR3 protein. The top ten clones hold roughly 47% of a sample with 450,000 to 600,000 distinct CDR3 sequences, 20% of them seen once. Sequences were obtained from blood. The clonotype was recovered from a man aged 35-49 years with Graves' ophthalmopathy.

CDR3 sequence reads: CSARGRGKNIQYF. For the CDR3, the DNA is TGCAGTGCTAGGGGGCGAGGCAAAAACATTCAGTACTTC. The genes are TRBV20-1 and TRBJ2-4, with D possibly being TRBD1 (5 bases). This CDR3 contains 13 residues. Deletions cut 3 bases from V and 3 bases from J, with 9 bases between. Germline V gives CDR1 DFQATT, CDR2 SNEGSKA (reference sequence).